The sequence of this T cell receptor beta chain was determined in a study of Ad26.COV2.S vaccination and SARS-CoV-2 variants. Study-wide points: In TCR breadth and depth analyses, total T cell responses may have been underestimated.

This CDR3 is built from 17 residues. Indicated treatment: some 20 received Ad26.COV2.S at low or high dose, single or two shots; about 5 received placebo; per-sample allocation not given. All samples were drawn on day 63, counting from the first vaccine or placebo injection. Its platform was an Ad26 vector, and its expressed antigen was Wuhan-strain SARS-CoV-2 spike. The data were produced by immunoSEQ multiplex PCR, yet TCRdb's version contains in-frame clones alone and is incomplete. Of under 550,000 clones detected, 90% appear once; the ten largest clones hold 9.5% to 15%. Notes on this clone: Antigen specificity is unknown.

Sequencing was performed on peripheral blood, taken in a trial of Ad26.COV2.S vaccine versus placebo. V is TRBV21-1 and J is TRBJ2-1; the table's D gene call, TRBD1, was not cross checked with the DNA. TRBV21-1 represents a pseudogene. This clonotype was sampled from a person between 18 and 65 years old who received the Ad26.COV2.S COVID-19 vaccine or a placebo. This chain's CDR3 is CASSNRQDRESYNEQFF. The CDR3 DNA reads TGTGCCAGCAGCAATCGACAGGACAGGGAGTCCTACAATGAGCAGTTCTTC.